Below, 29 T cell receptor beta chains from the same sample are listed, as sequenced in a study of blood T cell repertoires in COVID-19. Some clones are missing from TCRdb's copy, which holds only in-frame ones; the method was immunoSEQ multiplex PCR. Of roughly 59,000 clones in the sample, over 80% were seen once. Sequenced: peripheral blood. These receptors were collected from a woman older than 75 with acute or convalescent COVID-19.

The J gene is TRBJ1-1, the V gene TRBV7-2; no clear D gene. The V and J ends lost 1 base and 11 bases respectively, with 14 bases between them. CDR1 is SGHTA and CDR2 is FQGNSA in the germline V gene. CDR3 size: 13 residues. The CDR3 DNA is TGTGCCAGCAGCTTAGAGGAGGGAACGGGGGCTTTCTTT. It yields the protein CASSLEEGTGAFF. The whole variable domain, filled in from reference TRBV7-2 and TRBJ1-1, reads GAGVSQSPSNKVTEKGKDVELRCDPISGHTALYWYRQSLGQGLEFLIYFQGNSAPDKSGLPSDRFSAERTGGSVSTLTIQRTQQEDSAVYLCASSLEEGTGAFFGQGTRLTVV.

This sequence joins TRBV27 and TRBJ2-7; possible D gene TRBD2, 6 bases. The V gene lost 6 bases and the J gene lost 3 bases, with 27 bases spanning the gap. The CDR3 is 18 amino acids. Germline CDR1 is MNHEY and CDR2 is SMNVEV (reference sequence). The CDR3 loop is CASSRAGRLKVEGYEQYF. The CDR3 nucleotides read TGTGCCAGCAGCCGCGCGGGGAGGTTAAAAGTTGAGGGCTACGAGCAGTACTTC.

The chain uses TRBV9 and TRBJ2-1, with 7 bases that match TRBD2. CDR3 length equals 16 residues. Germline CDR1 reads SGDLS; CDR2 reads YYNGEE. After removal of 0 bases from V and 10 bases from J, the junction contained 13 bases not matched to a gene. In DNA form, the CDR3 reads TGTGCCAGCAGCGTAGGATCCGGGGGGACGAGGGAGGAGCAGTTCTTC. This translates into CASSVGSGGTREEQFF.

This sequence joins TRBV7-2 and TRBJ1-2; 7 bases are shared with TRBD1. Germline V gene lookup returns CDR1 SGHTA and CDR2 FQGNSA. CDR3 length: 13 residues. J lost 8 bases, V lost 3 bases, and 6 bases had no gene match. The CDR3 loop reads CASSFRQGTGYTF. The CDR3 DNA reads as TGTGCCAGCAGCTTTAGACAGGGCACCGGCTACACCTTC.

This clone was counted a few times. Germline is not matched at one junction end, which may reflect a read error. The CDR3 reads CASNEGTSGRRTDTQYF. DNA of the CDR3: TGTGCCAGCAATGAAGGGACTAGCGGGAGACGCACAGATACGCAGTATTTT. The J gene is TRBJ2-3, the V gene TRBV6-1, with TRBD2 matching over 14 bases. The CDR3 totals 17 residues. From germline, CDR1 is MNHNS and CDR2 SASEGT.

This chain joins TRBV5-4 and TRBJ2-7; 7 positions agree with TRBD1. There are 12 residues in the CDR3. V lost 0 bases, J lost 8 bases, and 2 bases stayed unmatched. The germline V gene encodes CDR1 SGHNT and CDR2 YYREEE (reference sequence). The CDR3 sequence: CASSLDRGKQYF. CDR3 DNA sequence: TGTGCCAGCAGCTTGGACAGGGGCAAGCAGTACTTC.

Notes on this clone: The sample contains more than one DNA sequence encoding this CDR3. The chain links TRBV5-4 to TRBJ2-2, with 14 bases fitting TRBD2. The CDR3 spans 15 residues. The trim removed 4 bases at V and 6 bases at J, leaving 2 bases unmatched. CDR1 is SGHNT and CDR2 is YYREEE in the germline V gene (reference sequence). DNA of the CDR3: TGTGCCAGCAGCCTGGGACTAGCGGGGGCCGGGGAGCTGTTTTTT. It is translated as CASSLGLAGAGELFF.

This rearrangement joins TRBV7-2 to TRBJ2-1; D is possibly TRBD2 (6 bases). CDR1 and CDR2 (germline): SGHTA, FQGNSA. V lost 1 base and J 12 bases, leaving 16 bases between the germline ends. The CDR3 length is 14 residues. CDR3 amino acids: CASSLDRVGRGQFF. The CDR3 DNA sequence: TGTGCCAGCAGCTTAGATAGAGTAGGGCGGGGGCAGTTCTTC.

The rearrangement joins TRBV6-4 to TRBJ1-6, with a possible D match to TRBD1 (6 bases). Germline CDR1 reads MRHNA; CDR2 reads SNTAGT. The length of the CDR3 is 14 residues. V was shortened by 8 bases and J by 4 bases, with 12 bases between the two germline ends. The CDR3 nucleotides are TGTGCCAGCTCGACAGGAAGGTATAATTCACCCCTCCACTTT. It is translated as CASSTGRYNSPLHF.

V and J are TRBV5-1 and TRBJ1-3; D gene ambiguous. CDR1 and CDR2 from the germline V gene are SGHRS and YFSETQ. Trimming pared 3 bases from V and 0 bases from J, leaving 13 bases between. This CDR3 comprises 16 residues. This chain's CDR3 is CASSSNSGLSGNTIYF. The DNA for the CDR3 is TGCGCCAGCAGCTCTAATTCAGGACTCTCTGGAAACACCATATATTTT. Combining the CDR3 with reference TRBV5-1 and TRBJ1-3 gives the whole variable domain KAGVTQTPRYLIKTRGQQVTLSCSPISGHRSVSWYQQTPGQGLQFLFEYFSETQRNKGNFPGRFSGRQFSNSRSEMNVSTLELGDSALYLCASSSNSGLSGNTIYFGEGSWLTVV.

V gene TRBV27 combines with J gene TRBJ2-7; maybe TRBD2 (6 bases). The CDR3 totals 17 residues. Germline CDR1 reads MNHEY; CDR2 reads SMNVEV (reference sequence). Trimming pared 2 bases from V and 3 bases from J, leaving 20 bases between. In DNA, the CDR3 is TGTGCCAGCAGTTTAGCGACAGCAGGGACTCGAATCTACGAGCAGTACTTC. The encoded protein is CASSLATAGTRIYEQYF.

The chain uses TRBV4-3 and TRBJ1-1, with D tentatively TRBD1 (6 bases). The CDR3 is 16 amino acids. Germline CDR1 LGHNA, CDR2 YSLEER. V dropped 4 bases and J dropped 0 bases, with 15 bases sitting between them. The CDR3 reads CASSPSTGNMNTEAFF. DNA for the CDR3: TGCGCCAGCAGCCCGTCGACAGGCAACATGAACACTGAAGCTTTCTTT.

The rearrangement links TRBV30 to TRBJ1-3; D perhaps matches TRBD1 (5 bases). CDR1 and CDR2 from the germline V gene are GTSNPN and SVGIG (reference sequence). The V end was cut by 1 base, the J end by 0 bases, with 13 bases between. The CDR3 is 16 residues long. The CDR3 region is CAWSAQVLTSGNTIYF. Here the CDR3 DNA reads TGTGCCTGGAGTGCACAGGTCCTCACCTCTGGAAACACCATATATTTT.

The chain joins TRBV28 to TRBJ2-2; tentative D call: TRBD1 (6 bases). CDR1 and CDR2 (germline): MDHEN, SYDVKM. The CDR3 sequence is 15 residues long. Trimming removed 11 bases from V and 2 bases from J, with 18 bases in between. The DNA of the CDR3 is TGTGCCGTAAGGCCCGGGACACTAAACACCGGGGAGCTGTTTTTT. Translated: CAVRPGTLNTGELFF.

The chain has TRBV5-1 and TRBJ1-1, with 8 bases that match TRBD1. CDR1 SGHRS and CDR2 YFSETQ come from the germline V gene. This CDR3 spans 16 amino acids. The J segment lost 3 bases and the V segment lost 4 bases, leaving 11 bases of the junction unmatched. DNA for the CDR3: TGCGCCAGCAGCCCCCACAGGGGGACGGGCGACACTGAAGCTTTCTTT. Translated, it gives CASSPHRGTGDTEAFF.

CDR3 DNA: TGTGCCATCAGCCCCGGACAGGCCTCCTACGAGCAGTACTTC. This translates into CAISPGQASYEQYF. The chain is built from TRBV10-3 and TRBJ2-7, with 7 bases fitting TRBD1. There are 14 residues in the CDR3. V lost 6 bases to trimming and J lost 0 bases; unmatched junction nucleotides: 5. Germline assignment: CDR1 ENHRY and CDR2 SYGVKD.

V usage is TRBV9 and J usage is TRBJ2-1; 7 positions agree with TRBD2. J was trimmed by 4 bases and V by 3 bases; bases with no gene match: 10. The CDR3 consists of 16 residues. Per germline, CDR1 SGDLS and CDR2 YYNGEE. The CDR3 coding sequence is TGTGCCAGCAGCGGCACGGGGGGATCGCCTTACAATGAGCAGTTCTTC. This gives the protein CASSGTGGSPYNEQFF. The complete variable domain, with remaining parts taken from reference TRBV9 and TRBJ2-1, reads DSGVTQTPKHLITATGQRVTLRCSPRSGDLSVYWYQQSLDQGLQFLIQYYNGEERAKGNILERFSAQQFPDLHSELNLSSLELGDSALYFCASSGTGGSPYNEQFFGPGTRLTVL.

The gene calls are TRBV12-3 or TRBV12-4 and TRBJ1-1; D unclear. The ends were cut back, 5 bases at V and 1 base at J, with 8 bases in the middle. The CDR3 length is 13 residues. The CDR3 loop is CASSPRQNTEAFF. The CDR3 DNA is TGTGCCAGCAGTCCCCGACAGAACACTGAAGCTTTCTTT.

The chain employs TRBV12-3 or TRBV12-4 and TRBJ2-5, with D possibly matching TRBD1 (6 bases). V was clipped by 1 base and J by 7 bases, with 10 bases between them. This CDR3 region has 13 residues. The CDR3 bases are TGTGCCAGCAGTTTAGGGTCCAGGGGGACCCAGTACTTC. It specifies CASSLGSRGTQYF.

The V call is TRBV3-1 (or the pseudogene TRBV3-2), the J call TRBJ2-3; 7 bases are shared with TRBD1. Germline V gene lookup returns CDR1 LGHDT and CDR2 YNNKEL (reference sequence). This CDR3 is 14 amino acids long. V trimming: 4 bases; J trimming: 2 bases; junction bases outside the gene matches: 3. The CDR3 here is CASSPDRATDTQYF. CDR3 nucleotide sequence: TGTGCCAGCAGCCCTGACAGGGCCACAGATACGCAGTATTTT.

This CDR3 reads CASTRQGETEAFF. The CDR3 nucleotides are TGCGCCAGCACCAGACAGGGGGAAACTGAAGCTTTCTTT. The chain recombines TRBV5-1 with TRBJ1-1; TRBD1 matches at 9 bases. The germline V gene encodes CDR1 SGHRS and CDR2 YFSETQ. The junction had 5 bases not matched to a gene; V was cut back by 6 bases and J by 5 bases. The CDR3 loop spans 13 amino acids.

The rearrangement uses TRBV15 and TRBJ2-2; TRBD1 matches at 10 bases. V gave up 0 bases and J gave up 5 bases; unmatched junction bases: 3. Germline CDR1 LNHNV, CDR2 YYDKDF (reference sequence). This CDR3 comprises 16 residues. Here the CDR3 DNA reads TGTGCCACCAGCAGAGATAGGGACAGGGGTACCGGGGAGCTGTTTTTT. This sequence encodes CATSRDRDRGTGELFF.

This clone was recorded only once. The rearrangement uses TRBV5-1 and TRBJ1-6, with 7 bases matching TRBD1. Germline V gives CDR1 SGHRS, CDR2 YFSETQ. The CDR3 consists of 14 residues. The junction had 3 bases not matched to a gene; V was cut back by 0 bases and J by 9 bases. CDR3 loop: CASSLEGAGSPLHF. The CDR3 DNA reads TGCGCCAGCAGCTTGGAGGGGGCAGGTTCACCCCTCCACTTT.

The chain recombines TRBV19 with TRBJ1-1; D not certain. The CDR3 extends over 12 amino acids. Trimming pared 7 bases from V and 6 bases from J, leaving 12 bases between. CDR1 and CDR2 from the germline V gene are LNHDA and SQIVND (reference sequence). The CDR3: CASTAGRAEAFF. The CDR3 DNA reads TGTGCCAGTACCGCGGGGAGGGCTGAAGCTTTCTTT.

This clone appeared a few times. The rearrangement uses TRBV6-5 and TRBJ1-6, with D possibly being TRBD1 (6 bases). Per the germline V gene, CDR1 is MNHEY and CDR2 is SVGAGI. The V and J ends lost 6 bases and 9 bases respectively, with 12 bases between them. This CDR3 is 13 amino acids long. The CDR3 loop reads CASSSDRVSPLHF. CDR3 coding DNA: TGTGCCAGCAGCTCGGACAGAGTTTCACCCCTCCACTTT.

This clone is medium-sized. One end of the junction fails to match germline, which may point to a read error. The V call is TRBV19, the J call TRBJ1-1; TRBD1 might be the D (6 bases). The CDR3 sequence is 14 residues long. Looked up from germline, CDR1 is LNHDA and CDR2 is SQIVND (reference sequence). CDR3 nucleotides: TGTGCCAGTACTATACAGGGCCCGAACACTGAAGCTTTCTTT. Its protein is CASTIQGPNTEAFF.

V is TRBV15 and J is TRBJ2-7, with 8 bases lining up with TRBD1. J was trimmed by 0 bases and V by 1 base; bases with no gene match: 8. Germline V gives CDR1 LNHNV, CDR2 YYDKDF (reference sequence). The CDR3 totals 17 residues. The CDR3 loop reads CATSRGPDRGYSYEQYF. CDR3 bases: TGTGCCACCAGCAGAGGACCAGACAGGGGATACTCCTACGAGCAGTACTTC.

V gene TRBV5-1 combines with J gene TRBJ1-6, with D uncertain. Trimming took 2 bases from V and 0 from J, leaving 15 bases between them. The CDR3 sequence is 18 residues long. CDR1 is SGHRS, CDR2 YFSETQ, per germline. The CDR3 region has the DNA TGCGCCAGCAGCTTTAGTTCAGCGCCGAGCTCCTATAATTCACCCCTCCACTTT. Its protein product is CASSFSSAPSSYNSPLHF.

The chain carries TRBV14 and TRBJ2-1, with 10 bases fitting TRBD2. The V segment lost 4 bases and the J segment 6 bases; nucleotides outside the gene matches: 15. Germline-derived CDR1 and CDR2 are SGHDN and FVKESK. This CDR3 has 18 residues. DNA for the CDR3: TGTGCCAGCAGCCCATCCCCTAGCGGGGGCCCTCAGGTCAATGAGCAGTTCTTC. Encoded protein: CASSPSPSGGPQVNEQFF.